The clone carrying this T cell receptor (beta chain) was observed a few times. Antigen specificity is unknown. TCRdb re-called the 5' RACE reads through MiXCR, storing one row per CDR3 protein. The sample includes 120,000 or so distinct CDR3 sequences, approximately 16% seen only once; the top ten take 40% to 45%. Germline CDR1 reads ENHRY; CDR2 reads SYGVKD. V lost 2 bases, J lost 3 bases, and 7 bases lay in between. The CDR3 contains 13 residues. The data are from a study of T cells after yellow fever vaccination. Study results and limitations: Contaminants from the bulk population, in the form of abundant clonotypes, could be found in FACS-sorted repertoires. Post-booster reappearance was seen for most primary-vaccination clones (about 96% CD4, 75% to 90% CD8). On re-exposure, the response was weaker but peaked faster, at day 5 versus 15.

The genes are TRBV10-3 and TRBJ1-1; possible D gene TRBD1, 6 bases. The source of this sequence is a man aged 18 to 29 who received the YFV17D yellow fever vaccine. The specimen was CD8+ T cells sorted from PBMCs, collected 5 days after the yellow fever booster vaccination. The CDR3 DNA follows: TGTGCCATCAGTGAGAGGACAGACACTGAAGCTTTCTTT. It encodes CAISERTDTEAFF.